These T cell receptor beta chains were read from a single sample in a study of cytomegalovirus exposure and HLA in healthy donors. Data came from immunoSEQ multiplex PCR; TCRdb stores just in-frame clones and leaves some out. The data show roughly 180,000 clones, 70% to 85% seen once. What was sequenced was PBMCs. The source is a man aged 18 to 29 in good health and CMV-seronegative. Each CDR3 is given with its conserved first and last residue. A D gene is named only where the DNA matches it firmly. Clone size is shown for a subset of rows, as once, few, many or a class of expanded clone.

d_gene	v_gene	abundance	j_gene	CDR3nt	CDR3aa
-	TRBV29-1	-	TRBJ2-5	TGCAGCGTTGAACAGGGCCAAGAGACCCAGTACTTC	CSVEQGQETQYF
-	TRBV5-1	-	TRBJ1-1	TGCGCCAGCAGCTCTTCCTCAGTTGCTTTCTTT	CASSSSSVAFF
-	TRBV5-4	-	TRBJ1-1	TGCGCCAGCAGCCACAGTCGGGGAAAAGCTACTGAAGCTTTCTTT	CASSHSRGKATEAFF
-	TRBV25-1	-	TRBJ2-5	TGTGCCAGCAGTGAACCATCCCAAGAGACCCAGTACTTC	CASSEPSQETQYF
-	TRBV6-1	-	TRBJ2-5	TGTGCCAGCAGAACCAGGGGCCAAGAGACCCAGTACTTC	CASRTRGQETQYF
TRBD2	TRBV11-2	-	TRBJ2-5	TGTGCCAGCTCCACTAGCGGCCAAGAGACCCAGTACTTC	CASSTSGQETQYF
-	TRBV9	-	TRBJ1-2	TGTGCCAGCAGCGTAGGGGATAGTGGAGGGAGTGGCTACACCTTC	CASSVGDSGGSGYTF
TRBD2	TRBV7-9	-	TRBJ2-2	TGTGCCAGCAGCTCTACTAGCGGGAGTAGTTACACCGGGGAGCTGTTTTTT	CASSSTSGSSYTGELFF
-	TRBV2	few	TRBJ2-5	TGTGTCTCAAGGGGGGGAGTATACCAAGAGACCCAGTACTTC	CVSRGGVYQETQYF
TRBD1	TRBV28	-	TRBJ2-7	TGTGCCAGCAGATCCATACAGGGGGGTTCCTACGAGCAGTACTTC	CASRSIQGGSYEQYF
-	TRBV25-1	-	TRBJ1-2	TGTGCCAGCAGTGAAACGGGAAACTATGGCTACACCTTC	CASSETGNYGYTF
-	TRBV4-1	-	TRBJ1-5	TGCGCCAGCAGCCCGATTGACAGGTCCCAGCCCCAGCATTTT	CASSPIDRSQPQHF
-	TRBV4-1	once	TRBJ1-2	TGCGCCAGCAGCCAAGTTCAGGGGACCTATGGCTACACCTTC	CASSQVQGTYGYTF
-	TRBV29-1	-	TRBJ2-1	TGCAGCGCCGACTTCTATGGCAATGAGCAGTTCTTC	CSADFYGNEQFF
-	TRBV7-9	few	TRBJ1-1	TGTGCCAGCAGCTATTCTATGAACACTGAAGCTTTCTTT	CASSYSMNTEAFF
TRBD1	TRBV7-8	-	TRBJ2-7	TGTGCCAGCAGCTTAGCGGGCAGGGGGCTCTCCTACGAGCAGTACTTC	CASSLAGRGLSYEQYF
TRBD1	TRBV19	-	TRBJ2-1	TGTGCCAGCACCGGGACAGGGGCATACAATGAGCAGTTCTTC	CASTGTGAYNEQFF
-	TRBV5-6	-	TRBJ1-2	TGTGCCAGCAGCTTGGGAGTTGGCTACACCTTC	CASSLGVGYTF
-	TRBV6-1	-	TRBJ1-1	TGTGCCAGCAGTAGCGGGGGCACTGAAGCTTTCTTT	CASSSGGTEAFF
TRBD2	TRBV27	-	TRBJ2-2	TGTGCCAGCAGCCTACGACTAGCGGGGCTTAACACCGGGGAGCTGTTTTTT	CASSLRLAGLNTGELFF
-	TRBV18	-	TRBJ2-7	TGTGCCAGCTCACCGCGGGGGCTTGGAACCTACGAGCAGTACTTC	CASSPRGLGTYEQYF
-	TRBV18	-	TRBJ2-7	TGTGCCAGCTCCCCGGACAGTTACGAGCAGTACTTC	CASSPDSYEQYF
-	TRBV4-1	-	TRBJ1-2	TGCGCCAGCAGCCAAGATCGTACAGGGCAAGACTATGGCTACACCTTC	CASSQDRTGQDYGYTF
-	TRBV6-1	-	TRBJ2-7	TGTTCCCGCGAGGTGGACAACTACGAGCAGTACTTC	CSREVDNYEQYF
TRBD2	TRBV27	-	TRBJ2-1	TGTGCCAGCAGTTTCTGGTCTAGCGGGAATGGTGAGCAGTTCTTC	CASSFWSSGNGEQFF
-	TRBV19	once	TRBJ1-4	TGTGCCAGTAGTATTCCGGGTACTAATGAAAAACTGTTTTTT	CASSIPGTNEKLFF
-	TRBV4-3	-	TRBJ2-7	TGCGCCAGCTCCTGGGGCAGAGAATCCTACGAGCAGTACTTC	CASSWGRESYEQYF
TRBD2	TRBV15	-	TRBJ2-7	TGTGCCACCAGCATGGGGCGGGAGAGGCACAACGAGCAGTACTTC	CATSMGRERHNEQYF
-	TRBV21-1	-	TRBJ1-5	TGTGCCAGCAGCAGGGACAGGGCTGCTAGGAGCAATCAGCCCCAGCATTTT	CASSRDRAARSNQPQHF
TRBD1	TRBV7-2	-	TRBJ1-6	TGTGCCAGCAGCCGCAAGACAGGGCCTAATTCACCCCTCCACTTT	CASSRKTGPNSPLHF
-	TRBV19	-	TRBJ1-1	TGTGCCAGTAGTACCGACACAACGAAAGCTTTCTTT	CASSTDTTKAFF
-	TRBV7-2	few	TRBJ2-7	TGTGCCAGCAGCCCCCAGGTGGGTGCGGGCGAGCAGTACTTC	CASSPQVGAGEQYF
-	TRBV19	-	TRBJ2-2	TGTGCCGCCGGGGTGGGTACCGGGGAGCTGTTTTTT	CAAGVGTGELFF